These 4 T cell receptor beta chains originate from one sample sequenced in a study of T cell changes during pregnancy in multiple sclerosis. TCRdb keeps only in-frame clones here, not all; method: immunoSEQ multiplex PCR. The sample has 55,000 to 80,000 clones, roughly 92% seen once; the top ten hold 2.5% to 3.5%. The material sequenced was CD8+ T cells from peripheral blood mononuclear cells, taken in the second trimester of pregnancy. The receptors stem from a female donor with multiple sclerosis, enrolled in a pregnancy study.

The chain recombines TRBV19 with TRBJ2-5, with D hard to call. This CDR3 comprises 13 residues. V was shortened by 1 base and J by 7 bases, with 10 bases between the two germline ends. Germline-derived CDR1 and CDR2 are LNHDA and SQIVND (reference sequence). The CDR3 region is CASSIGVSGTQYF. CDR3 nucleotides: TGTGCCAGTAGTATAGGGGTCTCGGGGACCCAGTACTTC.

The J gene is TRBJ2-3, the V gene TRBV13, with D possibly matching TRBD1 (5 bases). The CDR3 consists of 15 residues. The V gene's germline CDR1 is PRHDT and CDR2 FYEKMQ (reference sequence). Trimming removed 5 bases at V and 1 base at J, with 13 bases between. For the CDR3, the DNA is TGTGCCAGCAGCCCCCTGGGGCAAGGCACAGATACGCAGTATTTT. Amino acid sequence: CASSPLGQGTDTQYF.

As for this clone: The junction and the germline gene differ at one end; a read error may be behind it. The chain links TRBV9 to TRBJ1-2; tentative D call: TRBD1 (6 bases). CDR1 is SGDLS and CDR2 is YYNGEE in the germline V gene. The CDR3 runs 11 residues. The CDR3 loop is CASSPRQERPF. The CDR3 DNA sequence: TGTGCCAGCAGCCCCCGACAGGAAAGACCTTTC. Full variable domain (remainder filled in from reference TRBV9 and TRBJ1-2): DSGVTQTPKHLITATGQRVTLRCSPRSGDLSVYWYQQSLDQGLQFLIQYYNGEERAKGNILERFSAQQFPDLHSELNLSSLELGDSALYFCASSPRQERPFGSGTRLTVV.

The CDR3, as DNA: TGTGCCAGCAGCCCTAGCGGGAGGGCCTACAATGAGCAGTTCTTC. Protein sequence: CASSPSGRAYNEQFF. The genes are TRBV7-9 and TRBJ2-1, with 12 bases matching TRBD2. The V and J ends lost 5 bases and 2 bases, in that order; junction bases with no gene match: 1. This CDR3 contains 15 residues. CDR1 SEHNR and CDR2 FQNEAQ come from the germline V gene (reference sequence). Full variable domain (outside the CDR3, taken from reference TRBV7-9 and TRBJ2-1): DTGVSQNPRHKITKRGQNVTFRCDPISEHNRLYWYRQTLGQGPEFLTYFQNEAQLEKSRLLSDRFSAERPKGSFSTLEIQRTEQGDSAMYLCASSPSGRAYNEQFFGPGTRLTVL.